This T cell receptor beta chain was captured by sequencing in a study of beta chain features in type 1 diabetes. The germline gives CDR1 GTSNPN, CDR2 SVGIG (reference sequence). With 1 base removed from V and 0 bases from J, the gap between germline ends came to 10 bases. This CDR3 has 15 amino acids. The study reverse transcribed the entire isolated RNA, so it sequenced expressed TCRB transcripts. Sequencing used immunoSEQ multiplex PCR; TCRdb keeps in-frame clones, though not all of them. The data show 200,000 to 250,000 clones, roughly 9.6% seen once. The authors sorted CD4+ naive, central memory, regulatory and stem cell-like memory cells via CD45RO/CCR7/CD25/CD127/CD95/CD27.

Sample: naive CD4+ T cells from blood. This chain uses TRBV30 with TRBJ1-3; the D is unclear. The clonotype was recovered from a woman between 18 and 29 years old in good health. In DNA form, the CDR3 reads TGTGCCTGGAGTGCCGGTATGAGCTCTGGAAACACCATATATTTT. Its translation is CAWSAGMSSGNTIYF.